The next 7 T cell receptor beta chains were all read from a single sample in a study of blood T cell repertoires in COVID-19. Here immunoSEQ multiplex PCR was the method, and the copy in TCRdb shows in-frame clones only, minus some. This sample has approximately 200,000 clones; about nine tenths occur once, and the top ten carry 9% to 12%. What was sequenced was PBMCs or T cells enriched from blood (not recorded which). Source of these receptors: a man aged 18 to 29 with acute COVID-19.

The gene calls are TRBV11-3 and TRBJ1-2, with a tentative D call TRBD1 (5 bases). V was pared by 5 bases and J by 6 bases, with 16 bases between. The CDR3 consists of 14 residues. CDR1 is SGHNT, CDR2 YENEEA, per germline. CDR3 in amino acids: CASSPGGPYDGYTF. The CDR3 nucleotides read TGTGCCAGCAGCCCCGGGGGTCCCTACGATGGCTACACCTTC. Using reference TRBV11-3 and TRBJ1-2 for the parts outside the CDR3, the full variable domain is EAGVVQSPRYKIIEKKQPVAFWCNPISGHNTLYWYLQNLGQGPELLIRYENEEAVDDSQLPKDRFSAERLKGVDSTLKIQPAELGDSAVYLCASSPGGPYDGYTFGSGTRLTVV.

This chain uses TRBV28 with TRBJ1-4; D might be TRBD1 (5 bases). V gave up 5 bases and J gave up 2 bases, with 9 bases separating them. This CDR3 contains 14 residues. Per germline, CDR1 MDHEN and CDR2 SYDVKM. The CDR3: CASSAGGTNEKLFF. CDR3 in DNA: TGTGCCAGCAGTGCCGGGGGTACTAATGAAAAACTGTTTTTT.

The chain has TRBV6-5 and TRBJ2-7; 7 bases agree with TRBD2. The CDR3 spans 15 residues. V lost 5 bases, J lost 2 bases, and 9 bases stayed unmatched. Germline loops: CDR1 MNHEY, CDR2 SVGAGI. The CDR3: CASSPGTTTTYEQYF. CDR3 coding DNA: TGTGCCAGCAGTCCCGGGACTACCACCACCTACGAGCAGTACTTC.

The rearrangement joins TRBV7-2 to TRBJ2-7, with 11 bases matching TRBD2. V was clipped by 5 bases and J by 4 bases; unmatched bases: 13. Germline V CDR1 and CDR2: SGHTA, FQGNSA. The CDR3 runs 17 residues. CDR3 residues: CASSPTGQLAGAYEQYF. CDR3 DNA sequence: TGTGCCAGCAGCCCTACGGGACAACTAGCGGGAGCATACGAGCAGTACTTC. The full variable domain, its missing parts supplied by reference TRBV7-2 and TRBJ2-7, is GAGVSQSPSNKVTEKGKDVELRCDPISGHTALYWYRQSLGQGLEFLIYFQGNSAPDKSGLPSDRFSAERTGGSVSTLTIQRTQQEDSAVYLCASSPTGQLAGAYEQYFGPGTRLTVT.

The chain has TRBV6-2 or TRBV6-3 and TRBJ2-7; the match to TRBD2 covers 10 bases. V lost 2 bases to trimming and J lost 3 bases; unmatched junction nucleotides: 4. The CDR3 covers 15 residues. Germline assignment: CDR1 MNHEY and CDR2 SVGEGT. Here the CDR3 reads CASSYGSSGSYEQYF. DNA of the CDR3: TGTGCCAGCAGTTACGGGTCTAGCGGGAGCTACGAGCAGTACTTC.

This rearrangement joins TRBV30 to TRBJ1-3; D is uncertain. V lost 3 bases and J lost 0, with 18 bases in between. In germline, CDR1 is GTSNPN, CDR2 SVGIG (reference sequence). The CDR3 is made up of 17 amino acids. The CDR3 is CAWSLLLGHSSGNTIYF. The CDR3 nucleotides read TGTGCCTGGAGCCTCCTGTTGGGCCACAGCTCTGGAAACACCATATATTTT.

The chain employs TRBV28 and TRBJ1-2, with a tentative D call TRBD1 (5 bases). Trimming removed 2 bases from V and 7 bases from J, with 8 bases in between. Germline CDR1 reads MDHEN; CDR2 reads SYDVKM. The CDR3 runs 12 residues. CDR3 sequence reads: CASSLPRAGYTF. CDR3 nucleotide sequence: TGTGCCAGCAGTTTACCCAGGGCTGGCTACACCTTC.